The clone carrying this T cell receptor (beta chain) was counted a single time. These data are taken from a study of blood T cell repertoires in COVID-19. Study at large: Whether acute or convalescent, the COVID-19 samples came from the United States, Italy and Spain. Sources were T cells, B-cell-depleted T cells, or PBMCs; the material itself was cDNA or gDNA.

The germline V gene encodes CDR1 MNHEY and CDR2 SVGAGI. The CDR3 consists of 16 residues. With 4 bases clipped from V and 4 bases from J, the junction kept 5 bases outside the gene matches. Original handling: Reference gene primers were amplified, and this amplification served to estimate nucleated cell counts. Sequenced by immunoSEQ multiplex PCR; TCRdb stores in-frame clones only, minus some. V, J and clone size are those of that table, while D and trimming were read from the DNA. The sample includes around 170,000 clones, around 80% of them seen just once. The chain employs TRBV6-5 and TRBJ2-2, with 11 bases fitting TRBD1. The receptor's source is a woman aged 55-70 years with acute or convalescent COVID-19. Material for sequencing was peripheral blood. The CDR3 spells CASSSGQGARTGELFF. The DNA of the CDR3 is TGTGCCAGCAGTTCTGGACAGGGGGCTCGCACCGGGGAGCTGTTTTTT.